This T cell receptor beta chain was sequenced for a study of cytomegalovirus exposure and HLA in healthy donors. Findings and caveats of the study: Later on, a genetic analysis was performed. It linked a missense variant in DCLRE1C with V- and J-gene trimming of TCR beta.

The PCR was carried out with 60 Vbeta primers and 13 Jbeta primers. As originally analysed: Later reanalysis found 75 million to 95 million unique TCR beta chains, around 9.9 million of them shared. The method was immunoSEQ multiplex PCR; TCRdb's version includes in-frame clones alone and lacks a portion of them. Clone size and the V and J calls come from that table; the DNA yielded D and trimming. Here the sample spans tens of thousands of clones, over 9% being singletons. Per the germline V gene, CDR1 is ENHRY and CDR2 is SYGVKD. V lost 7 bases, J lost 2 bases, and 12 bases lay in between. CDR3 length: 14 residues. This clone was seen a few times. The antigen remains unidentified.

Sequenced material: PBMCs. The clonotype was recovered from a man in his sixties in good health and CMV-seropositive. The chain has TRBV10-3 and TRBJ1-5; D remains ambiguous. CDR3 amino acids: CAINDPPGNQPQHF. For the CDR3, the DNA is TGTGCCATCAATGACCCGCCAGGCAATCAGCCCCAGCATTTT.